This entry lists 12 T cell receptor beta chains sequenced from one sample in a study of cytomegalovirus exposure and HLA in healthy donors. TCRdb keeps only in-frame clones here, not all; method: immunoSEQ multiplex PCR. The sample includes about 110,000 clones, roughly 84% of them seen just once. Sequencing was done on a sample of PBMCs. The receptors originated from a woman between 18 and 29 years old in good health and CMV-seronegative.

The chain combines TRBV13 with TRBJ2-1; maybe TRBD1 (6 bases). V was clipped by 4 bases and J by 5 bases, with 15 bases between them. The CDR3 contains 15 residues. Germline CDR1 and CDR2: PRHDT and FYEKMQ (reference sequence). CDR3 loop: CASSSRGAGNNEQFF. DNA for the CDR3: TGTGCCAGCAGCTCCAGGGGCGCCGGGAACAATGAGCAGTTCTTC.

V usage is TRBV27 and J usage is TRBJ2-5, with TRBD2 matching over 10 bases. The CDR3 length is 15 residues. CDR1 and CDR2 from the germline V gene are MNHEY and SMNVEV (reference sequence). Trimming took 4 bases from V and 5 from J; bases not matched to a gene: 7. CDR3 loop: CASSSTSGARETQYF. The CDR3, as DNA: TGTGCCAGCAGTTCCACTAGCGGGGCGCGGGAGACCCAGTACTTC.

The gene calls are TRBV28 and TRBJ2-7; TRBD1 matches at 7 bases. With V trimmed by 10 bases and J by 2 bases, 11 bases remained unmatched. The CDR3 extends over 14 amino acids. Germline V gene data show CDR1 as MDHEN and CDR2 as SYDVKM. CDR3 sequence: CATQRGTAPYEQYF. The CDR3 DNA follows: TGTGCCACCCAAAGAGGGACAGCACCCTACGAGCAGTACTTC. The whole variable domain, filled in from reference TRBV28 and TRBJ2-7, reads DVKVTQSSRYLVKRTGEKVFLECVQDMDHENMFWYRQDPGLGLRLIYFSYDVKMKEKGDIPEGYSVSREKKERFSLILESASTNQTSMYLCATQRGTAPYEQYFGPGTRLTVT.

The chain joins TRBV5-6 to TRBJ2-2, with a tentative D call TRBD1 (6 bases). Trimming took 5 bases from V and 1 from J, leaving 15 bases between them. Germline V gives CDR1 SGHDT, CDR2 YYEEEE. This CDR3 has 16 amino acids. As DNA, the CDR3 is TGTGCCAGCAGAACCGGGACATCCATGAACACCGGGGAGCTGTTTTTT. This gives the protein CASRTGTSMNTGELFF.

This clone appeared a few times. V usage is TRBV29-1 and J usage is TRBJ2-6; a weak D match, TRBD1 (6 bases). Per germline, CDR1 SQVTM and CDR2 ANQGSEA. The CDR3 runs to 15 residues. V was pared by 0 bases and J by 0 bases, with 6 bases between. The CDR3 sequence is CSVEEGGSGANVLTF. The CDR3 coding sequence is TGCAGCGTTGAAGAAGGGGGCTCTGGGGCCAACGTCCTGACTTTC.

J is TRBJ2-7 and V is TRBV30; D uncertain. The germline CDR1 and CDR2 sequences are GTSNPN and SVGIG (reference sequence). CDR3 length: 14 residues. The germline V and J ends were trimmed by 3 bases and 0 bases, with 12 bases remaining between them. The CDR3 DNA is TGTGCCTGGAGCGCACCTCACGGCTCCTACGAGCAGTACTTC. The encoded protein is CAWSAPHGSYEQYF.

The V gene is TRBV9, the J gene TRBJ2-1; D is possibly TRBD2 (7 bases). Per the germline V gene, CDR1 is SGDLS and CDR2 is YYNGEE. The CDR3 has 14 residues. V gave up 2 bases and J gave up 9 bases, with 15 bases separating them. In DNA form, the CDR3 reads TGTGCCAGCAGCGTTGGGGGGGGGCCGCTTGAGCAGTTCTTC. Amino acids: CASSVGGGPLEQFF.

The CDR3 region is CASSPEDYWAPQADTQYF. DNA of the CDR3: TGTGCCAGCAGCCCGGAGGATTATTGGGCACCTCAGGCAGATACGCAGTATTTT. The V gene is TRBV5-6, the J gene TRBJ2-3; possible D gene TRBD2, 5 bases. V lost 4 bases to trimming and J lost 4 bases, with 25 bases between them. This CDR3 has 18 amino acids. Germline CDR1 is SGHDT and CDR2 is YYEEEE.

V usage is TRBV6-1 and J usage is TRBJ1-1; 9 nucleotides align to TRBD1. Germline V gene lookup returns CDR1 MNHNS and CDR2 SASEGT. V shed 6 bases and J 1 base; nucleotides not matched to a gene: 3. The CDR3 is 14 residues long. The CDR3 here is CASRGDRANTEAFF. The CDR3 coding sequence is TGTGCCAGCAGGGGGGACAGGGCGAACACTGAAGCTTTCTTT.

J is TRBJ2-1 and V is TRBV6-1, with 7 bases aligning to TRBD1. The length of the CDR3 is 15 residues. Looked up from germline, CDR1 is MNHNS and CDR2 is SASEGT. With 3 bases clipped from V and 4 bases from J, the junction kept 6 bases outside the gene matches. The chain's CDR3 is CASSDGQEWYNEQFF. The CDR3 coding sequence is TGTGCCAGCAGTGACGGACAGGAATGGTACAATGAGCAGTTCTTC.

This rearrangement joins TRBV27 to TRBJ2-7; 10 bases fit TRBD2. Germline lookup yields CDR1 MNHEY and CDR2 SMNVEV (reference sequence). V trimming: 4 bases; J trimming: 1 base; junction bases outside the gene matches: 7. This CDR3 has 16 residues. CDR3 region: CASSWTLAGVSYEQYF. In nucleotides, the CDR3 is TGTGCCAGCAGTTGGACCCTAGCGGGGGTTTCCTACGAGCAGTACTTC.

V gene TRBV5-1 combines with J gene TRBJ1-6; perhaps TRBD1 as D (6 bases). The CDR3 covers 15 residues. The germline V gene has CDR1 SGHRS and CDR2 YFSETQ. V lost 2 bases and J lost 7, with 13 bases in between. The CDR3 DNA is TGCGCCAGCAGCTTACTCCAGGGGAACAATTCACCCCTCCACTTT. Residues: CASSLLQGNNSPLHF. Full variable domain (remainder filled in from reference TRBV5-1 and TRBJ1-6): KAGVTQTPRYLIKTRGQQVTLSCSPISGHRSVSWYQQTPGQGLQFLFEYFSETQRNKGNFPGRFSGRQFSNSRSEMNVSTLELGDSALYLCASSLLQGNNSPLHFGNGTRLTVT.